This T cell receptor beta chain was retrieved from a study of identical twins. Template switching added a universal primer site; cDNA carried unique molecular identifiers. TCRdb re-derived calls from the 5' RACE reads in MiXCR, one entry per CDR3 protein. The repertoire includes 1.5 million to 2 million distinct CDR3 sequences, about 31% of them detected once, and more than 0.25% sits in the top ten. Study results and limitations: Some out-of-frame alpha sequences were shared by twins, and these showed excess low generation probability.

Concerning this clonotype itself: Antigen specificity is unknown. Being one base from a much bigger clone, this may be a read error.

The CDR3 runs 14 residues. Germline V lookup: CDR1 DFQATT, CDR2 SNEGSKA (reference sequence). The J gene is TRBJ2-4, the V gene TRBV20-1; unclear D gene. The J call may be faulty, since TRBJ2-7 better matches the DNA end. The clonotype originates from a newborn girl in good health. The sample comprised cord blood. The CDR3 loop is CSARDLPNPYEQYF. CDR3 nucleotides: TGCAGTGCTAGAGATCTCCCGAACCCCTACGAGCAGTACTTC.